This T cell receptor (beta chain) was captured by sequencing in a study of cytotoxic CD8 clonotypes in ibrutinib-treated CLL. As for the study in general: The taking of response samples occurred after a median around 11 months of treatment, with a range of 6 to 36.

The TCR beta libraries used approximately 2 micrograms of genomic DNA that came from cryopreserved PBMCs. Study conclusions and caveats: While tracking circulating CD8+ T-cell counts, baseline clonality exceeded that of age-matched healthy donors. Few clonotypes were public, and these shrank or held steady under treatment.

Germline V CDR1 and CDR2: SQVTM, ANQGSEA. CDR3 length: 18 residues. V was pared by 3 bases and J by 5 bases, with 12 bases of the junction left unmatched. Comment on this clone: What it binds is not known.

Clones were sequenced by immunoSEQ multiplex PCR, and TCRdb holds only the in-frame ones, with some missing. The table lists over 250,000 clones, less than 85% of them singletons. The clonotype was recovered from a human donor with chronic lymphocytic leukemia. Specimen: PBMCs, collected at disease progression, from a patient treated with ibrutinib. V is TRBV29-1 and J is TRBJ2-2; 13 positions match TRBD2. This chain's CDR3 is CSVDTGTSGVTGTGELFF. In nucleotides, the CDR3 is TGCAGCGTTGATACCGGGACTAGCGGGGTCACGGGGACCGGGGAGCTGTTTTTT.